Listed here are 27 T cell receptor beta chains from one sample, sequenced in a study of Ad26.COV2.S vaccination and SARS-CoV-2 variants. The sample's treatment: some 20 received Ad26.COV2.S at low or high dose, single or two shots; about five received placebo; per-sample allocation not given. Sampling took place 63 days after the first vaccine or placebo injection. The table came from immunoSEQ multiplex PCR; TCRdb's copy has only in-frame clones and leaves some out. The table has about half a million clones, approximately 90% seen once. Source: peripheral blood, taken in a trial of Ad26.COV2.S vaccine versus placebo. The source of these receptors is a person aged 18-60 years who received the Ad26.COV2.S COVID-19 vaccine or a placebo.

V gene TRBV2 combines with J gene TRBJ2-2, with 7 bases aligning to TRBD2. There are 13 residues in the CDR3. With 6 bases clipped from V and 8 bases from J, the junction kept 6 bases outside the gene matches. Germline CDR1 SNHLY, CDR2 FYNNEI. The CDR3 protein is CASRRLATGELFF. The CDR3 bases are TGTGCCAGCAGGAGACTAGCTACGGGGGAGCTGTTTTTT.

The CDR3 DNA reads as TGTGCCACCAGTGATCCCACAGGGCAAGCTTTCTTT. Protein: CATSDPTGQAFF. The chain couples TRBV24-1 to TRBJ1-1, with a tentative D call TRBD1 (6 bases). Looked up from germline, CDR1 is KGHDR and CDR2 is SFDVKD. The CDR3 loop spans 12 amino acids. V was cut by 3 bases and J by 9 bases, with 10 bases left in between.

The J gene is TRBJ2-3, the V gene TRBV4-3; D remains ambiguous. The germline V and J ends were trimmed by 2 bases and 1 base, with 4 bases remaining between them. The germline gives CDR1 LGHNA, CDR2 YSLEER. The CDR3 contains 13 residues. This chain's CDR3 is CASSQWRTDTQYF. The DNA of the CDR3 is TGCGCCAGCAGCCAATGGCGCACAGATACGCAGTATTTT.

This chain connects TRBV2 to TRBJ1-4, with D unresolved. V was clipped by 4 bases and J by 0 bases, with 12 bases between them. The length of the CDR3 is 16 residues. Germline CDR1 and CDR2: SNHLY and FYNNEI. The CDR3 coding sequence is TGTGCCAGCAGTGCGCTCGGACCCGCAACTAATGAAAAACTGTTTTTT. It encodes CASSALGPATNEKLFF.

The chain has TRBV27 and TRBJ2-7, with D tentatively TRBD2 (6 bases). Germline V lookup: CDR1 MNHEY, CDR2 SMNVEV (reference sequence). The CDR3 has 18 amino acids. Trimming took 5 bases from V and 3 from J, leaving 26 bases between them. CDR3 nucleotide sequence: TGTGCCAGCAGTCCCCCCCCAGTGGGGCTCAGGGAGGACTACGAGCAGTACTTC. Translating it yields CASSPPPVGLREDYEQYF.

The chain combines TRBV5-1 with TRBJ2-7; TRBD2 matches at 9 bases. This CDR3 has 15 amino acids. Per germline, CDR1 SGHRS and CDR2 YFSETQ. The ends lost 0 bases at V and 6 bases at J; junction bases unmatched: 7. CDR3 protein: CASSLEGLARAEQYF. In DNA form, the CDR3 reads TGCGCCAGCAGCTTGGAGGGACTAGCACGAGCCGAGCAGTACTTC. The full variable domain, rest sourced from reference TRBV5-1 and TRBJ2-7, is KAGVTQTPRYLIKTRGQQVTLSCSPISGHRSVSWYQQTPGQGLQFLFEYFSETQRNKGNFPGRFSGRQFSNSRSEMNVSTLELGDSALYLCASSLEGLARAEQYFGPGTRLTVT.

The rearrangement joins TRBV19 to TRBJ1-5; 8 bases align to TRBD1. This CDR3 comprises 13 residues. CDR1 is LNHDA and CDR2 is SQIVND in the germline V gene (reference sequence). V was pared by 10 bases and J by 5 bases, with 7 bases of the junction left unmatched. The CDR3 nucleotides read TGTGCCACCCGACAGGGGAGGGATCAGCCCCAGCATTTT. Residues: CATRQGRDQPQHF.

The rearrangement joins TRBV4-2 to TRBJ1-4, with D possibly TRBD1 on 6 matching bases. Germline CDR1 and CDR2: LGHNA and YNFKEQ. The CDR3 sequence is 15 residues long. Deletions cut 0 bases from V and 6 bases from J, with 11 bases between. The CDR3 loop reads CASSQEGAGDEKLFF. CDR3 nucleotide sequence: TGTGCCAGCAGCCAAGAGGGGGCGGGGGATGAAAAACTGTTTTTT.

Concerning this clone: Other nucleotide sequences from this sample produce the same CDR3. The chain uses TRBV6-2 or TRBV6-3 and TRBJ1-2; D is perhaps TRBD1 (5 bases). This CDR3 region has 12 residues. Trimming stripped 3 bases from V and 5 bases from J, with 7 bases between. Germline values: CDR1 MNHEY, CDR2 SVGEGT. In nucleotides, the CDR3 is TGTGCCAGCAGTTATCAGGGATATGGCTACACCTTC. Residues: CASSYQGYGYTF.

This rearrangement joins TRBV18 to TRBJ2-4, with 7 bases fitting TRBD1. Germline V gives CDR1 KGHSH, CDR2 LQKENI. The V and J ends lost 5 bases and 0 bases, in that order; junction bases with no gene match: 4. The CDR3 extends over 15 amino acids. The CDR3 reads CASSWDRLAKNIQYF. The CDR3 coding sequence is TGTGCCAGCTCATGGGACAGACTAGCCAAAAACATTCAGTACTTC. Full variable domain (rest looked up from reference TRBV18 and TRBJ2-4): NAGVMQNPRHLVRRRGQEARLRCSPMKGHSHVYWYRQLPEEGLKFMVYLQKENIIDESGMPKERFSAEFPKEGPSILRIQQVVRGDSAAYFCASSWDRLAKNIQYFGAGTRLSVL.

The chain links TRBV2 to TRBJ1-6; D might be TRBD1 (6 bases). Trimming removed 6 bases at V and 0 bases at J, with 9 bases between. Germline lookup yields CDR1 SNHLY and CDR2 FYNNEI. The CDR3 runs to 15 residues. In DNA form, the CDR3 reads TGTGCCAGCAGAACAGGGAGCTCCTATAATTCACCCCTCCACTTT. Protein product: CASRTGSSYNSPLHF. Variable domain in full (rest from reference TRBV2 and TRBJ1-6): EPEVTQTPSHQVTQMGQEVILRCVPISNHLYFYWYRQILGQKVEFLVSFYNNEISEKSEIFDDQFSVERPDGSNFTLKIRSTKLEDSAMYFCASRTGSSYNSPLHFGNGTRLTVT.

The rearrangement links TRBV10-3 to TRBJ1-5; 7 bases line up with TRBD1. V shed 3 bases, J shed 1 base, and the junction held 6 bases outside the gene matches. Looked up from germline, CDR1 is ENHRY and CDR2 is SYGVKD. CDR3 size: 16 residues. The CDR3 here is CAISENLDRSNQPQHF. The CDR3, as DNA: TGTGCCATCAGTGAAAATCTGGACAGGAGCAATCAGCCCCAGCATTTT.

A single count supports this clone. J is TRBJ2-1 and V is TRBV9; D ambiguous. CDR3 length equals 14 residues. Germline CDR1 is SGDLS and CDR2 is YYNGEE. V dropped 1 base and J dropped 7 bases, with 12 bases sitting between them. Written as DNA, the CDR3 is TGTGCCAGCAGCGTAACCCTCCCGGGTAATGAGCAGTTCTTC. Translating it yields CASSVTLPGNEQFF.

The gene calls are TRBV5-1 and TRBJ2-7; 8 bases match TRBD2. Germline V gives CDR1 SGHRS, CDR2 YFSETQ. The CDR3 consists of 18 residues. The ends lost 2 bases at V and 4 bases at J; junction bases unmatched: 17. CDR3 protein: CASSLNLRTSSKAYEQYF. CDR3 DNA: TGCGCCAGCAGCTTAAACCTACGGACTAGCTCCAAGGCTTACGAGCAGTACTTC. Full variable domain (missing parts from reference TRBV5-1 and TRBJ2-7): KAGVTQTPRYLIKTRGQQVTLSCSPISGHRSVSWYQQTPGQGLQFLFEYFSETQRNKGNFPGRFSGRQFSNSRSEMNVSTLELGDSALYLCASSLNLRTSSKAYEQYFGPGTRLTVT.

The chain links TRBV19 to TRBJ1-1; 7 nucleotides match TRBD1. Germline V gives CDR1 LNHDA, CDR2 SQIVND (reference sequence). This CDR3 comprises 12 residues. Trimming at V came to 7 bases and at J to 4 bases, leaving 3 bases not matched to a gene. The CDR3 sequence: CASKGGGTEAFF. As DNA, the CDR3 is TGTGCCAGTAAAGGGGGCGGCACTGAAGCTTTCTTT.

This chain uses TRBV5-1 with TRBJ1-4; no clear D gene. Germline V gives CDR1 SGHRS, CDR2 YFSETQ. Trimming stripped 5 bases from V and 0 bases from J, with 8 bases between. The CDR3 loop spans 14 amino acids. The DNA for the CDR3 is TGCGCCAGCAGATCAGAAGCAACTAATGAAAAACTGTTTTTT. It is translated as CASRSEATNEKLFF.

The chain couples TRBV20-1 to TRBJ2-1; D is tentatively TRBD1 or TRBD2 (5 bases each). Germline V gene data show CDR1 as DFQATT and CDR2 as SNEGSKA (reference sequence). This CDR3 comprises 11 residues. The germline V and J ends were trimmed by 5 bases and 10 bases, with 12 bases remaining between them. The CDR3 here is CSADRDVEQFF. CDR3 coding DNA: TGCAGTGCTGACCGGGACGTAGAGCAGTTCTTC.

The J gene is TRBJ2-2, the V gene TRBV15, with D unclear. The CDR3 sequence is 17 residues long. Trimming took 0 bases from V and 0 from J, leaving 11 bases between them. CDR1 LNHNV and CDR2 YYDKDF come from the germline V gene (reference sequence). The CDR3 DNA reads TGTGCCACCAGCAGAGATAACGCAGGAACGAACACCGGGGAGCTGTTTTTT. Its protein product is CATSRDNAGTNTGELFF.

The chain has TRBV6-5 and TRBJ1-2, with 9 bases fitting TRBD1. The ends lost 0 bases at V and 7 bases at J; junction bases unmatched: 6. The CDR3 loop spans 15 amino acids. Germline CDR1 reads MNHEY; CDR2 reads SVGAGI. The DNA for the CDR3 is TGTGCCAGCAGTTACTCGGAACAGGGGGCGGCTGGCTACACCTTC. Translation gives CASSYSEQGAAGYTF.

V gene TRBV24-1 combines with J gene TRBJ2-1, with 12 bases matching TRBD2. Losses at the gene ends were 4 bases for V and 5 bases for J; bases not matched to a gene: 8. Germline V gene sequence: CDR1 KGHDR, CDR2 SFDVKD. The length of the CDR3 is 17 residues. The CDR3 DNA reads TGTGCCACCAGTGACAAGGGACTAGCGGGCCTCCACAATGAGCAGTTCTTC. It specifies CATSDKGLAGLHNEQFF.

V gene TRBV3-1 (or the pseudogene TRBV3-2) combines with J gene TRBJ2-1, with D unresolved. The CDR3 runs 12 residues. The germline CDR1 and CDR2 sequences are LGHDT and YNNKEL (reference sequence). Trimming stripped 8 bases from V and 4 bases from J, with 9 bases between. The CDR3 is CASHNEYNEQFF. Written as DNA, the CDR3 is TGTGCCAGCCACAATGAATACAATGAGCAGTTCTTC.

The rearrangement joins TRBV7-9 to TRBJ2-2, with D unresolved. V was trimmed by 5 bases and J by 0 bases, leaving 16 bases between them. The germline CDR1 and CDR2 sequences are SEHNR and FQNEAQ (reference sequence). The CDR3 runs to 17 residues. The chain's CDR3 is CASSPAPGRPNTGELFF. The CDR3 nucleotides read TGTGCCAGCAGCCCGGCCCCGGGCAGGCCGAACACCGGGGAGCTGTTTTTT.

V usage is TRBV27 and J usage is TRBJ1-6, with 7 nucleotides matching TRBD1. The CDR3 extends over 14 amino acids. Germline assignment: CDR1 MNHEY and CDR2 SMNVEV (reference sequence). Unmatched junction bases numbered 8, after V lost 6 bases and J lost 9 bases. CDR3 in DNA: TGTGCCAGCAGCCCAGGGGGAGTAATTTCACCCCTCCACTTT. As protein: CASSPGGVISPLHF.

This clone showed up just a few times. The chain uses TRBV6-2 or TRBV6-3 and TRBJ1-1; tentatively, D is TRBD1 (5 bases). CDR3 length equals 15 residues. Trimming took 0 bases from V and 4 from J, leaving 12 bases between them. From germline, CDR1 is MNHEY and CDR2 SVGEGT. The CDR3 DNA reads TGTGCCAGCAGTTACTCAAGAGGGGCGCGCACTGAAGCTTTCTTT. Its translation: CASSYSRGARTEAFF.

The chain joins TRBV3-1 (or the pseudogene TRBV3-2) to TRBJ1-3; D gene unclear. The CDR3 contains 14 residues. Germline CDR1 and CDR2: LGHDT and YNNKEL (reference sequence). Trimming took 3 bases from V and 5 from J, leaving 11 bases between them. CDR3: CASSQTSKRNTIYF. The CDR3 DNA sequence: TGTGCCAGCAGCCAGACTTCCAAGCGAAACACCATATATTTT.

A single count supports this clone. Other DNA sequences from this sample encode an identical CDR3 as well. V usage is TRBV3-1 (or the pseudogene TRBV3-2) and J usage is TRBJ2-5; possible D gene TRBD2, 6 bases. The length of the CDR3 is 13 residues. The V and J ends lost 3 bases and 4 bases respectively, with 9 bases between them. The germline V gene has CDR1 LGHDT and CDR2 YNNKEL (reference sequence). The CDR3 sequence is CASSHRGGETQYF. CDR3 sequence (DNA): TGTGCCAGCAGCCATAGGGGAGGAGAGACCCAGTACTTC.

The rearrangement joins TRBV4-3 to TRBJ1-6; D not certain. The CDR3 consists of 14 residues. Trimming took off 3 bases at V and 0 bases at J, with 3 bases between the two ends. Per the germline V gene, CDR1 is LGHNA and CDR2 is YSLEER. CDR3 residues: CASSQSSYNSPLHF. CDR3 bases: TGCGCCAGCAGCCAGAGCTCCTATAATTCACCCCTCCACTTT.